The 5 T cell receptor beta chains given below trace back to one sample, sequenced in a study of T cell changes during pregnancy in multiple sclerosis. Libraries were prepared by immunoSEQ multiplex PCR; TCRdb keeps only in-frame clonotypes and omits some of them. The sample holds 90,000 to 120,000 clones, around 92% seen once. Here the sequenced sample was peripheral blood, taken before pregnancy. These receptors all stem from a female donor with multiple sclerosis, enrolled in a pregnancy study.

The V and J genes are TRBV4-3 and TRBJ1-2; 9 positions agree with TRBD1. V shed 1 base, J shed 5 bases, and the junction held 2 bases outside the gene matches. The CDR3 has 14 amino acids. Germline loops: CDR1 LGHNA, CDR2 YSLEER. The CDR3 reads CASSQGTGEYGYTF. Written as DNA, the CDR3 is TGCGCCAGCAGCCAAGGGACAGGGGAGTATGGCTACACCTTC.

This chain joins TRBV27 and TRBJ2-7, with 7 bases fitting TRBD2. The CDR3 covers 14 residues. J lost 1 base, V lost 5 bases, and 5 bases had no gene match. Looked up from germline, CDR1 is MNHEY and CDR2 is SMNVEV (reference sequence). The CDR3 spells CASSLASGSYEQYF. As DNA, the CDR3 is TGTGCCAGCAGTCTCGCTAGCGGATCCTACGAGCAGTACTTC.

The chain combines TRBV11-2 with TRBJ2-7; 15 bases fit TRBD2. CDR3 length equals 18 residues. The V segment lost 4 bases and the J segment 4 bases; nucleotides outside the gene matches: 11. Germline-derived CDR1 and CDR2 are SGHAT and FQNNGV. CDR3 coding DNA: TGTGCCAGCAGCTCCCCCCCGGGACTAGCGGGAGGAGGGTACGAGCAGTACTTC. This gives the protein CASSSPPGLAGGGYEQYF.

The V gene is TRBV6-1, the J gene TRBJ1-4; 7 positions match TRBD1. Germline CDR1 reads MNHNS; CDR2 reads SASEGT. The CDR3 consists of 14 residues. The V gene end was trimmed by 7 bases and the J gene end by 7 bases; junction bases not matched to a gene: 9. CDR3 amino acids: CASTRTGGGEKLFF. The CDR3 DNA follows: TGTGCCAGCACCCGGACAGGTGGGGGTGAAAAACTGTTTTTT.

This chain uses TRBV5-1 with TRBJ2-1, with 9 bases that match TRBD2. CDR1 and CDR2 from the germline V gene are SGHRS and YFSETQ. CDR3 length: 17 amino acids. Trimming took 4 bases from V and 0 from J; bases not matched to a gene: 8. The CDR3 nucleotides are TGCGCCAGCAGCGTGATATATAGCGGGAGCTCCTACAATGAGCAGTTCTTC. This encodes CASSVIYSGSSYNEQFF.